The TCR beta chain under discussion was sequenced for a study of shared clonotypes between healthy human individuals. Trimming cost V 6 bases and J 6 bases; bases outside gene matches: 6. The V gene's germline CDR1 is MNHNS and CDR2 SASEGT. There are 13 residues in the CDR3. A word on this clone: The antigen is not known.

Points from the study as a whole: A few donors had around 5% of their naive CD4 clonotypes in common.

None of the donors, who were healthy HIV-negative adults, had recently had acute infections or vaccinations. The assay was carried out at the deep level. The repertoire was sequenced with immunoSEQ multiplex PCR; TCRdb's copy has only in-frame clones and lacks some. The sample lists roughly 2.6 million clones, approximately 90% seen once, with about 0.13% in the top ten. This receptor was obtained from a man younger than 30 in good health. V usage is TRBV6-1 and J usage is TRBJ1-2; the match to TRBD1 covers 8 bases. Sequencing was performed on naive CD4+ T cells sorted from blood. Subset specified: CD45RA+ positively selected. This chain's CDR3 is CASSLQGVDGYTF. CDR3 sequence (DNA): TGTGCCAGCAGCCTACAGGGGGTGGATGGCTACACCTTC.